This TCR beta chain was documented in a study of blood T cells in healthy people across ages. This clonotype has just a few counts. Together with a sample-barcoded 5' primer, a J-beta primer mix was included in a second PCR lasting about 7 to 12 cycles. TCRdb ran MiXCR on the 5' RACE reads and lists one entry per CDR3 protein. The table shows roughly 550,000 distinct CDR3 sequences, with 24% occurring only once. J gave up 2 bases and V 7 bases, and 10 bases lay outside the gene matches. There are 15 residues in the CDR3. Germline V gene data show CDR1 as SGHVS and CDR2 as FNYEAQ. Separately, the same data were catalogued under a study of T cells of mothers and their children. That work states: Study donors consisted of a few healthy Caucasian mothers and their six children. Each child contributed several million TCR beta CDR3 reads, while each mother contributed over 10 million.

Sequences were obtained from blood. J is TRBJ2-5 and V is TRBV7-6; TRBD2 agrees at 7 bases. The TCR sequence derives from a boy aged 10-17 years in good health. CDR3 sequence (DNA): TGTGCCAGCATCCCCTCCGGGGGGTCGCAAGAGACCCAGTACTTC. Its translation: CASIPSGGSQETQYF.